This TCR beta chain emerged from a study of T-cell memory formation after mild COVID-19. The overall study: The two donors had largely donor-specific TCR clusters.

V was pared by 2 bases and J by 8 bases, with 9 bases between. Germline CDR1 is ENHRY and CDR2 is SYGVKD. CDR3 length: 12 amino acids. This clonotype was detected only once. Its antigen is still unknown. Study-wide results and caveats: Cross-reactive memory seemingly joined, as some responding clones were found in pre-infection memory.

Constant-segment-primed 5'RACE gave TCR alpha and TCR beta cDNA libraries with sample barcodes and UMIs. TCRdb itself ran the 5' RACE reads through MiXCR, one entry per CDR3 protein. The sample shows approximately 260,000 distinct CDR3 sequences, over 15% of them seen only once. The source of this sequence is a man aged 18-30 years who had mild COVID-19 (a few samples of this study predate the infection). Cell type and time point are not known. Sequences were obtained from PBMCs or a T cell subset sorted from them (not recorded which). V and J are TRBV10-3 and TRBJ1-2; D is unresolved. CDR3 bases: TGTGCCATCAGTGAGCCGGCGGGGGGCTACACCTTC. This gives the protein CAISEPAGGYTF.